A selection of T cell receptor beta chains follows, all from one sample in a study of regulatory T cells in long-lasting Graves disease. TCRdb called the multiplex PCR reads again in MiXCR, with one record for every CDR3 protein. The sample gives fewer than 450,000 distinct CDR3 sequences, 23% of which show up once; around 24% is in the top ten. The sample here was peripheral blood mononuclear cells (PBMCs), taken when the disease was refractory, from a patient treated with antithyroid drugs. The receptor source for this set is a female donor with Graves disease. CDR3s include the opening cysteine and the closing phenylalanine or tryptophan. A D gene is named only where the DNA matches it firmly. Not all rows give a size; the values are once, few, many and, for expanded clones, a class.

J: TRBJ2-7; size: -; D: TRBD1; V: TRBV5-1; CDR3: CASSLGIGGYSYEQYF; DNA: TGCGCCAGCAGCTTGGGGATAGGGGGCTACTCCTACGAGCAGTACTTC
J: TRBJ1-4; size: many; D: -; V: TRBV15; CDR3: CATSRDIVPLGATNEKLFF; DNA: TGTGCCACCAGCAGAGATATCGTCCCGTTAGGGGCAACTAATGAAAAACTGTTTTTT
J: TRBJ1-1; size: many; D: -; V: TRBV28; CDR3: CASSPTRSTLNTEAFF; DNA: TGTGCCAGCAGCCCAACCAGATCCACCTTGAACACTGAAGCTTTCTTT
J: TRBJ1-2; size: many; D: TRBD1; V: TRBV13; CDR3: CASSLGDKQGYSGYTF; DNA: TGTGCCAGCAGCTTAGGGGATAAACAGGGGTACTCTGGCTACACCTTC
J: TRBJ2-3; size: -; D: -; V: TRBV28; CDR3: CASSFYSGITDTQYF; DNA: TGTGCCAGCAGTTTTTATAGCGGTATCACAGATACGCAGTATTTT
J: TRBJ1-5; size: many; D: TRBD1; V: TRBV28; CDR3: CASSLGTGRNQPQHF; DNA: TGTGCCAGCAGTTTGGGGACAGGGAGGAATCAGCCCCAGCATTTT
J: TRBJ1-1; size: many; D: -; V: TRBV12-3/TRBV12-4; CDR3: CASSSALNTEAFF; DNA: TGTGCCAGCAGTTCTGCACTGAACACTGAAGCTTTCTTT
J: TRBJ2-4; size: few; D: -; V: TRBV30; CDR3: CAWSPAKNIQYF; DNA: TGTGCCTGGTCCCCGGCCAAAAACATTCAGTACTTC
J: TRBJ2-5; size: few; D: -; V: TRBV9; CDR3: CASSVAPRGAGETQYF; DNA: TGTGCCAGCAGCGTAGCCCCACGGGGGGCGGGAGAGACCCAGTACTTC
J: TRBJ2-7; size: -; D: -; V: TRBV20-1; CDR3: CSARGDSEQYF; DNA: TGCAGTGCTAGGGGAGACTCCGAGCAGTACTTC
J: TRBJ2-7; size: few; D: TRBD1; V: TRBV7-8; CDR3: CASSLSRAGGNYEQYF; DNA: TGTGCCAGCAGCTTAAGCCGCGCAGGGGGCAACTACGAGCAGTACTTC
J: TRBJ2-2; size: few; D: TRBD2; V: TRBV7-8; CDR3: CASSSGTSGMNTGELFF; DNA: TGTGCCAGCAGCTCCGGGACTAGCGGAATGAACACCGGGGAGCTGTTTTTT
J: TRBJ2-7; size: -; D: -; V: TRBV29-1; CDR3: CSVGGRPYEQYF; DNA: TGCAGCGTTGGAGGGAGACCCTACGAGCAGTACTTC
J: TRBJ2-5; size: many; D: TRBD2; V: TRBV20-1; CDR3: CSASTSGKRQTQYF; DNA: TGCAGTGCTAGCACTAGCGGAAAACGTCAGACCCAGTACTTC
J: TRBJ1-1; size: few; D: -; V: TRBV2; CDR3: CASSEGGKAFF; DNA: TGTGCCAGCAGTGAAGGGGGTAAAGCTTTCTTT
J: TRBJ1-1; size: many; D: -; V: TRBV20-1; CDR3: CSARYYTGRTEAFF; DNA: TGCAGTGCTAGATACTACACTGGGAGGACTGAAGCTTTCTTT
J: TRBJ2-5; size: many; D: TRBD1; V: TRBV24-1; CDR3: CATSEGDREETQYF; DNA: TGTGCCACCAGTGAGGGGGACAGAGAAGAGACCCAGTACTTC
J: TRBJ1-2; size: -; D: -; V: TRBV30; CDR3: CAWSNRARYGYTF; DNA: TGTGCCTGGAGCAACAGGGCTCGGTATGGCTACACCTTC
J: TRBJ1-2; size: many; D: TRBD1; V: TRBV5-1; CDR3: CASRSGTGGNGYTF; DNA: TGCGCCAGCAGATCCGGGACAGGGGGCAATGGCTACACCTTC
J: TRBJ2-2; size: many; D: -; V: TRBV24-1; CDR3: CATSDLLPVGTGELFF; DNA: TGTGCCACCAGTGATTTGCTGCCCGTTGGCACCGGGGAGCTGTTTTTT
J: TRBJ1-5; size: -; D: -; V: TRBV11-2; CDR3: CASSLGAGRNQPQHF; DNA: TGTGCCAGCAGCTTAGGGGCAGGACGAAATCAGCCCCAGCATTTT
J: TRBJ2-5; size: many; D: -; V: TRBV28; CDR3: CASSSLGWSQETQYF; DNA: TGTGCCAGCAGTTCCCTAGGCTGGAGCCAAGAGACCCAGTACTTC
J: TRBJ2-3; size: -; D: TRBD2; V: TRBV2; CDR3: CASRNGRPLTDTQYF; DNA: TGTGCCAGCCGGAACGGGAGGCCCCTCACAGATACGCAGTATTTT
J: TRBJ1-1; size: few; D: TRBD1; V: TRBV19; CDR3: CASSIARGQGAEAFF; DNA: TGTGCCAGTAGTATAGCAAGGGGACAGGGGGCTGAAGCTTTCTTT
J: TRBJ2-7; size: many; D: TRBD1; V: TRBV10-3; CDR3: CATGQGPNSYEQYF; DNA: TGTGCCACGGGACAGGGGCCCAACTCCTACGAGCAGTACTTC
J: TRBJ2-7; size: -; D: -; V: TRBV6-1; CDR3: CASLEVGLTFEQYF; DNA: TGTGCCAGCCTCGAAGTAGGACTGACCTTCGAGCAGTACTTC
J: TRBJ1-1; size: -; D: -; V: TRBV6-5; CDR3: CASSYPSFVNTEAFF; DNA: TGTGCCAGCAGTTACCCAAGCTTCGTGAACACTGAAGCTTTCTTT
J: TRBJ2-5; size: many; D: TRBD2; V: TRBV11-2; CDR3: CASSSTSGSVGETQYF; DNA: TGTGCCAGCAGCTCCACCAGCGGGAGCGTTGGAGAGACCCAGTACTTC
J: TRBJ2-7; size: -; D: TRBD2; V: TRBV6-4; CDR3: CASSGPYRSGRAPGYEQYF; DNA: TGTGCCAGCAGTGGGCCATACCGTAGCGGGAGGGCCCCAGGCTACGAGCAGTACTTC
J: TRBJ2-2; size: -; D: -; V: TRBV7-9; CDR3: CASSRLVSDTGELFF; DNA: TGTGCCAGCAGCCGTCTAGTTTCGGACACCGGGGAGCTGTTTTTT
J: TRBJ2-7; size: -; D: TRBD1; V: TRBV6-1; CDR3: CAGKENIGTVYEQYF; DNA: TGTGCCGGCAAGGAAAATATCGGGACAGTCTACGAGCAGTACTTC
J: TRBJ1-4; size: many; D: -; V: TRBV12-3/TRBV12-4; CDR3: CASSWFRGRNEKLFF; DNA: TGTGCCAGCAGTTGGTTCCGGGGGCGGAATGAAAAACTGTTTTTT
J: TRBJ2-5; size: many; D: TRBD2; V: TRBV6-1; CDR3: CASSRTSGTSHQETQYF; DNA: TGTGCCAGCAGTAGGACTAGCGGTACTTCCCACCAAGAGACCCAGTACTTC
J: TRBJ2-2; size: once; D: TRBD1; V: TRBV18; CDR3: CASSLRDSVATGELFF; DNA: TGTGCCAGCTCACTTCGGGACAGTGTCGCCACCGGGGAGCTGTTTTTT
J: TRBJ2-7; size: many; D: -; V: TRBV6-5; CDR3: CASSYATGSYEQYF; DNA: TGTGCCAGCAGTTATGCGACAGGCTCCTACGAGCAGTACTTC